This TCR beta chain was found in a study of metastatic and nonmetastatic thyroid tumors. Study details: Repertoires of blood and of tissue (tumor or nodule) from malignant and benign thyroid patients were compared.

TCRdb recomputed clones from the PCR reads via MiXCR. The table shows 72,000 or so clones, with roughly a sixth occurring only once. The CDR3 totals 16 residues. Germline assignment: CDR1 SGHRS and CDR2 YFSETQ. Trimming took 1 base from V and 0 from J, leaving 12 bases between them. This clone has at least ten counts. Prior to thyroid surgery, none of the patients had received any treatment. This chain uses TRBV5-1 with TRBJ2-3, with D possibly matching TRBD1 (5 bases). The sequenced sample consisted of blood. The TCR comes from a female donor with papillary thyroid cancer or a benign thyroid nodule (not recorded which). Some clones in this sample may be carry-over from other donors' samples. CDR3 sequence (DNA): TGCGCCAGCAGCTTGCCCCAGCAGGGCAGCACAGATACGCAGTATTTT. This encodes CASSLPQQGSTDTQYF.